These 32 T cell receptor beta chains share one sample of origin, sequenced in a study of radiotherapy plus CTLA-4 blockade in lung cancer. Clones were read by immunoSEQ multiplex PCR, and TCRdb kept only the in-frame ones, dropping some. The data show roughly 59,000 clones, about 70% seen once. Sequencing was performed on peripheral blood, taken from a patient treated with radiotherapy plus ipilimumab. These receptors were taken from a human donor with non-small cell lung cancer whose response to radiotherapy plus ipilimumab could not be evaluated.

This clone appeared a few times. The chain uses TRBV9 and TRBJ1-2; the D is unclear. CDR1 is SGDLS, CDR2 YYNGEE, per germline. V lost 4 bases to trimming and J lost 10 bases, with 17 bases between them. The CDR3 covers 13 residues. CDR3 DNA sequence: TGTGCCAGCAGCTCCTGGAGCCCCTTATACTACACCTTC. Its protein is CASSSWSPLYYTF.

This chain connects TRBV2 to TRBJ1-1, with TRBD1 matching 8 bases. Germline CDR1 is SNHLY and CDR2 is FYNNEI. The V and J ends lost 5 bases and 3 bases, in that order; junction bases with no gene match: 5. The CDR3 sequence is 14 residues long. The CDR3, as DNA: TGTGCCAGCAGTTTTCACAGGGGGGACACTGAAGCTTTCTTT. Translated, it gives CASSFHRGDTEAFF.

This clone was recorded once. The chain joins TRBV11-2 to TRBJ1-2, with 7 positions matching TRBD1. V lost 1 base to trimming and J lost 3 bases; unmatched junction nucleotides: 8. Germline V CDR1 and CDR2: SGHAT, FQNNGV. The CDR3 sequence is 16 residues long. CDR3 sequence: CASSLGPGGGDYGYTF. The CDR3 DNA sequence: TGTGCCAGCAGCTTAGGGCCGGGAGGGGGCGACTATGGCTACACCTTC.

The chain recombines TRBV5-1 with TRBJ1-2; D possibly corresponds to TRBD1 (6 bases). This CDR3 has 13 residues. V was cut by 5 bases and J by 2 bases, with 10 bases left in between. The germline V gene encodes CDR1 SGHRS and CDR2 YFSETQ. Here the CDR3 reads CASRQDRNYGYTF. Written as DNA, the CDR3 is TGCGCCAGCAGACAAGACAGGAACTATGGCTACACCTTC. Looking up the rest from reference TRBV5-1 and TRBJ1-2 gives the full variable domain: KAGVTQTPRYLIKTRGQQVTLSCSPISGHRSVSWYQQTPGQGLQFLFEYFSETQRNKGNFPGRFSGRQFSNSRSEMNVSTLELGDSALYLCASRQDRNYGYTFGSGTRLTVV.

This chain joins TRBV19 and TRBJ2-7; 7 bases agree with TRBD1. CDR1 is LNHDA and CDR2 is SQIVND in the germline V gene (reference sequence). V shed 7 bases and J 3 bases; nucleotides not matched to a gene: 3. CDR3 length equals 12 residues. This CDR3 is CASTDRDYEQYF. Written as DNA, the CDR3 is TGTGCCAGTACCGACAGGGACTACGAGCAGTACTTC.

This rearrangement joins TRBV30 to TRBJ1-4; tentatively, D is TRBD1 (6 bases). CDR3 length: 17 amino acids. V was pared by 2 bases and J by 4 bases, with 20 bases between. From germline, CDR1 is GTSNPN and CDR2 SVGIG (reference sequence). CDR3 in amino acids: CAWSLSGQFRVNEKLFF. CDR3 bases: TGTGCCTGGAGTCTTTCGGGACAATTTAGGGTTAATGAAAAACTGTTTTTT.

Here the CDR3 DNA reads TGTGCCAGCAGCCCCTGGGGGGGAAGGACCGGGGAGCTGTTTTTT. The encoded protein is CASSPWGGRTGELFF. The V and J genes are TRBV11-2 and TRBJ2-2; 7 bases align to TRBD2. J lost 5 bases, V lost 5 bases, and 8 bases had no gene match. Germline CDR1 and CDR2: SGHAT and FQNNGV. This CDR3 comprises 15 residues.

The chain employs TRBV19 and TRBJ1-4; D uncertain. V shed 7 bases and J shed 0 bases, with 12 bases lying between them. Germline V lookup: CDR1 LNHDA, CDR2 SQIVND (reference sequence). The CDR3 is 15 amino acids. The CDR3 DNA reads TGTGCCAGTACCCCACAGATTTCAACTAATGAAAAACTGTTTTTT. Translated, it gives CASTPQISTNEKLFF.

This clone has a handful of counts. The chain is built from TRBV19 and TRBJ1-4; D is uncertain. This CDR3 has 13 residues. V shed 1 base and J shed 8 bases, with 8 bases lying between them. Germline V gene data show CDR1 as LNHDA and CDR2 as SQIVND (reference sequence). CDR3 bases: TGTGCCAGTAGTATAGTTTGGAGGGAAAAACTGTTTTTT. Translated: CASSIVWREKLFF.

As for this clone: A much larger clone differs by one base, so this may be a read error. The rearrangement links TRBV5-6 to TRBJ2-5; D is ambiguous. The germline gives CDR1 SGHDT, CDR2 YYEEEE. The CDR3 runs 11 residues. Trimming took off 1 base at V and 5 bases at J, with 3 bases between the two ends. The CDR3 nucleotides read TGTGCCAGCAGCTTGCGGGAGACCCAGTACTTC. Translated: CASSLRETQYF.

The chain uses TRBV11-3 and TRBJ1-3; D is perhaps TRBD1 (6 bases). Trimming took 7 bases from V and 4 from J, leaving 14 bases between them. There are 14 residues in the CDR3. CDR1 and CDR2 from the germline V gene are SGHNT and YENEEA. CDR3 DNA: TGTGCCAGCAACCAACAGGGTGGGGGAAACACCATATATTTT. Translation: CASNQQGGGNTIYF.

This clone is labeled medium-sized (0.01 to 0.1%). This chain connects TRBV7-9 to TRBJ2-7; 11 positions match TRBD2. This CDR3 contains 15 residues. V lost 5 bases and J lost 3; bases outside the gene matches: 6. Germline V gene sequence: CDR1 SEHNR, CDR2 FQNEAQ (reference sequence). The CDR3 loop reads CASSPSGTSGYEQYF. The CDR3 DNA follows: TGTGCCAGCAGCCCGTCCGGGACTAGCGGCTACGAGCAGTACTTC.

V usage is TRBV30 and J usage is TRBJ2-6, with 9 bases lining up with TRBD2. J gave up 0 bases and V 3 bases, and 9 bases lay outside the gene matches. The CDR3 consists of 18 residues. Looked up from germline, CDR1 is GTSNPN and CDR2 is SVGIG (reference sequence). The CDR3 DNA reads TGTGCCTGGAGAAAGGCTAGCGGGATTATCTCTGGGGCCAACGTCCTGACTTTC. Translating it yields CAWRKASGIISGANVLTF.

CDR3 protein: CASSYRGYYGYTF. The CDR3 region has the DNA TGTGCCAGCAGTTACAGGGGGTACTATGGCTACACCTTC. The chain combines TRBV28 with TRBJ1-2, with 8 bases identical to TRBD1. Germline V lookup: CDR1 MDHEN, CDR2 SYDVKM. V gave up 4 bases and J gave up 3 bases; unmatched junction bases: 1. This CDR3 comprises 13 residues.

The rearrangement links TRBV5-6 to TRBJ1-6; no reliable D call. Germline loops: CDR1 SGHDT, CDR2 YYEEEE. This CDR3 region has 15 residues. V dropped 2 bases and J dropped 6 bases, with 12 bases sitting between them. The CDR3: CASSFFGVGNSPLHF. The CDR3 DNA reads TGTGCCAGCAGCTTTTTCGGGGTTGGTAATTCACCCCTCCACTTT.

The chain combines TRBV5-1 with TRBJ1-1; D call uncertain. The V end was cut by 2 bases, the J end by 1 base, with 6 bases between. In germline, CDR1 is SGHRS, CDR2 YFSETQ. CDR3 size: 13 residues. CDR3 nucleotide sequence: TGCGCCAGCAGCTTTTCCAGGAACACTGAAGCTTTCTTT. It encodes CASSFSRNTEAFF.

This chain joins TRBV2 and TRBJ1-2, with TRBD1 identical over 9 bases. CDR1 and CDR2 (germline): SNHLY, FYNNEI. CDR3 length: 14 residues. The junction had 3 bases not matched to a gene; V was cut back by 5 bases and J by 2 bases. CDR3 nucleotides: TGTGCCAGCAGTCCGACAGGGGGGAACTATGGCTACACCTTC. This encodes CASSPTGGNYGYTF.

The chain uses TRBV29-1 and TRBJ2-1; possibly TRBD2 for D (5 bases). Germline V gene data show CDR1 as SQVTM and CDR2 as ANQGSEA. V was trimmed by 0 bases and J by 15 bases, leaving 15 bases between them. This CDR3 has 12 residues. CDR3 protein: CSVEEGSRALFF. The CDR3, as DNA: TGCAGCGTTGAAGAAGGCTCGAGGGCCCTGTTCTTC.

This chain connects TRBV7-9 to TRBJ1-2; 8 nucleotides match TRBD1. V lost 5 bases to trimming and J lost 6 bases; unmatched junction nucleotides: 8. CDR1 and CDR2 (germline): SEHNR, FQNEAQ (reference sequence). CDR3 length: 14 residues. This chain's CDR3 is CASSEPDREDGYTF. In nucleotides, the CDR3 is TGTGCCAGCAGCGAGCCGGACAGGGAGGATGGCTACACCTTC.

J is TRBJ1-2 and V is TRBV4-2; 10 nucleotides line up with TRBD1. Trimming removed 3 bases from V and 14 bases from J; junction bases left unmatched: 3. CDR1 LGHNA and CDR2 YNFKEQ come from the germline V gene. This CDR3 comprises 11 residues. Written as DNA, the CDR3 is TGTGCCAGCAGCCAGGGGACAGGGGTAACCTTC. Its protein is CASSQGTGVTF.

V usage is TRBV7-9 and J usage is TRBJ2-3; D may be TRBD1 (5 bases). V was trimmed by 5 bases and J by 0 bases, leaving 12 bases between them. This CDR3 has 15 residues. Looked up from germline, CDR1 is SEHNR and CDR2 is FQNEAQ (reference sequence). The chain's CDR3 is CASSPQGISTDTQYF. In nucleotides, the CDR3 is TGTGCCAGCAGCCCCCAGGGCATTAGCACAGATACGCAGTATTTT.

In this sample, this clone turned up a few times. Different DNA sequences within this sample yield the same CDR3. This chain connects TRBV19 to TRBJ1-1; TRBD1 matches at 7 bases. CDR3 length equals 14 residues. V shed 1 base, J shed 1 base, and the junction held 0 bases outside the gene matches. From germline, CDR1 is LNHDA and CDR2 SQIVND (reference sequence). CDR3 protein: CASSIGQGNTEAFF. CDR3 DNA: TGTGCCAGTAGTATAGGACAGGGGAACACTGAAGCTTTCTTT.

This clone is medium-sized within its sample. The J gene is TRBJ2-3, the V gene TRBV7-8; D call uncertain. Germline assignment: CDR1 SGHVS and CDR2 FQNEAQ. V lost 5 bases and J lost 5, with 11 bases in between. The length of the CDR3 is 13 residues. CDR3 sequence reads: CASSVTNLDTQYF. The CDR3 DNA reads TGTGCCAGCAGCGTCACTAATCTAGATACGCAGTATTTT.

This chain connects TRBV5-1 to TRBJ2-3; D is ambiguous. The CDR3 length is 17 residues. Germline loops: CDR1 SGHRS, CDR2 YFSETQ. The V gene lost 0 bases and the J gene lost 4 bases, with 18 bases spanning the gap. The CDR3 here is CASSLGFGDFGADTQYF. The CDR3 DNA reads TGCGCCAGCAGCTTGGGATTCGGAGACTTTGGCGCAGATACGCAGTATTTT.

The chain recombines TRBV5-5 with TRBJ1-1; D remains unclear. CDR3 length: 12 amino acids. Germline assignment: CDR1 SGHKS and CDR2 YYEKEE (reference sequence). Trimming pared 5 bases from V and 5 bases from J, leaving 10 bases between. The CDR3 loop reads CASSWGGTEAFF. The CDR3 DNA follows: TGTGCCAGCAGTTGGGGAGGAACTGAAGCTTTCTTT.

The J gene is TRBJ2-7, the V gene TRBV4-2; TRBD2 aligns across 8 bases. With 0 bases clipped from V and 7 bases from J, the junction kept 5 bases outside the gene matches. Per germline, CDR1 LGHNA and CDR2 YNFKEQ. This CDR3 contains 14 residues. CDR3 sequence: CASSQEAGAREQYF. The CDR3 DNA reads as TGTGCCAGCAGCCAAGAAGCGGGGGCGCGGGAGCAGTACTTC.

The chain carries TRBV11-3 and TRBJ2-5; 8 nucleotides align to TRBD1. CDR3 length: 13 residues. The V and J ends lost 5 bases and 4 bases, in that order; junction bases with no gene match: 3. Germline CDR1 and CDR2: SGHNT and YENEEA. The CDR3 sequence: CASSPRGRETQYF. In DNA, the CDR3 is TGTGCCAGCAGCCCCAGGGGGCGAGAGACCCAGTACTTC. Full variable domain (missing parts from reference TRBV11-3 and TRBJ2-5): EAGVVQSPRYKIIEKKQPVAFWCNPISGHNTLYWYLQNLGQGPELLIRYENEEAVDDSQLPKDRFSAERLKGVDSTLKIQPAELGDSAVYLCASSPRGRETQYFGPGTRLLVL.

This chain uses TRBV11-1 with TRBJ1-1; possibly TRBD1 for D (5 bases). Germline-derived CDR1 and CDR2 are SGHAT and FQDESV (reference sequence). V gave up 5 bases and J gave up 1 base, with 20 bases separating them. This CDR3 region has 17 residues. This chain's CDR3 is CASSPRWGVLGNTEAFF. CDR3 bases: TGTGCCAGCAGCCCCAGGTGGGGGGTTCTCGGGAACACTGAAGCTTTCTTT.

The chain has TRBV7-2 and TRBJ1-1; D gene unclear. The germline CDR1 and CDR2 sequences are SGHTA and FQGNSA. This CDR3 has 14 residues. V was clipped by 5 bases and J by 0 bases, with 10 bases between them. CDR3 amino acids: CASSPRVLNTEAFF. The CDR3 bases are TGTGCCAGCAGCCCGCGGGTGTTGAACACTGAAGCTTTCTTT. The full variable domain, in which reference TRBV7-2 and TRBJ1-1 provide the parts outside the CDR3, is GAGVSQSPSNKVTEKGKDVELRCDPISGHTALYWYRQSLGQGLEFLIYFQGNSAPDKSGLPSDRFSAERTGGSVSTLTIQRTQQEDSAVYLCASSPRVLNTEAFFGQGTRLTVV.

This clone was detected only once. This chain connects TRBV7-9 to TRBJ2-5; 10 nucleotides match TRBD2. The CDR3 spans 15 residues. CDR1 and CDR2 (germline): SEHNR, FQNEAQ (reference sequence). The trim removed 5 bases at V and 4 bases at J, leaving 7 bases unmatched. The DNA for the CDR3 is TGTGCCAGCAGCGCTCTACTAGCGGGGATAGAGACCCAGTACTTC. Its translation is CASSALLAGIETQYF.

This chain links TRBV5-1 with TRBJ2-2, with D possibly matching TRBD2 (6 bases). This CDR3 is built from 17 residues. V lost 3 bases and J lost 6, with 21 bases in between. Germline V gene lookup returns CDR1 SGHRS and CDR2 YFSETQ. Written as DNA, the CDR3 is TGCGCCAGCAGCTGGATGGCTCTAGGAGGGTTGGCCGGGGAGCTGTTTTTT. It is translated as CASSWMALGGLAGELFF.

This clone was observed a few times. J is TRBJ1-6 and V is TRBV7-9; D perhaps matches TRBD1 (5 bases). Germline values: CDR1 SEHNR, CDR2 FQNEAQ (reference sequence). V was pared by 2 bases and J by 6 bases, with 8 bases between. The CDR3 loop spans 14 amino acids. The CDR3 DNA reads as TGTGCCAGCAGCTTAACTCAGGGTAATTCACCCCTCCACTTT. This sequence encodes CASSLTQGNSPLHF.